The 11 T cell receptor beta chains below were found in one sample sequenced in a study of shared clonotypes between healthy human individuals. Here immunoSEQ multiplex PCR was the method, and the copy in TCRdb shows in-frame clones only, minus some. The table has about 2.4 million clones, roughly nine tenths seen once. Material for sequencing was naive CD4+ T cells sorted from blood. The subset is: CD45RA+ positively selected. The receptor set was obtained from a man in his late teens or twenties in good health.

The V gene is TRBV10-2, the J gene TRBJ1-2; TRBD1 matches at 9 bases. The CDR3 totals 15 residues. The J segment lost 2 bases and the V segment lost 5 bases, leaving 6 bases of the junction unmatched. Germline-derived CDR1 and CDR2 are WSHSY and SAAADI. The CDR3: CASSSVDRGNYGYTF. In nucleotides, the CDR3 is TGCGCCAGCAGTTCCGTGGACAGGGGCAACTATGGCTACACCTTC.

The V call is TRBV19, the J call TRBJ2-2, with a possible D match to TRBD1 (5 bases). Trimming removed 0 bases from V and 4 bases from J, with 9 bases in between. CDR1 and CDR2 (germline): LNHDA, SQIVND (reference sequence). This CDR3 comprises 15 residues. The CDR3 coding sequence is TGTGCCAGTAGTATAGACAGGGTCGGCACCGGGGAGCTGTTTTTT. This codes for CASSIDRVGTGELFF.

This chain links TRBV4-1 with TRBJ2-3, with 8 bases identical to TRBD1. V shed 1 base and J 2 bases; nucleotides not matched to a gene: 5. Germline V gene data show CDR1 as MGHRA and CDR2 as YSYEKL. This CDR3 has 16 residues. The CDR3 DNA reads TGCGCCAGCAGCCAAGGTGGGGACAGGTTCACAGATACGCAGTATTTT. It translates to CASSQGGDRFTDTQYF.

The chain has TRBV7-2 and TRBJ2-5, with 11 bases lining up with TRBD2. Unmatched junction bases numbered 5, after V lost 6 bases and J lost 5 bases. Looked up from germline, CDR1 is SGHTA and CDR2 is FQGNSA. CDR3 length: 14 residues. CDR3 sequence reads: CASSIAGGLETQYF. DNA for the CDR3: TGTGCCAGCAGTATAGCGGGAGGGCTTGAGACCCAGTACTTC. Full variable domain (outside the CDR3, taken from reference TRBV7-2 and TRBJ2-5): GAGVSQSPSNKVTEKGKDVELRCDPISGHTALYWYRQSLGQGLEFLIYFQGNSAPDKSGLPSDRFSAERTGGSVSTLTIQRTQQEDSAVYLCASSIAGGLETQYFGPGTRLLVL.

The chain couples TRBV18 to TRBJ2-3, with unresolved D. CDR3 length: 16 amino acids. Trimming removed 0 bases from V and 3 bases from J, with 13 bases in between. Looked up from germline, CDR1 is KGHSH and CDR2 is LQKENI. The CDR3 bases are TGTGCCAGCTCACCACCGCAGCGTCAATTAACAGATACGCAGTATTTT. Translation: CASSPPQRQLTDTQYF.

This clone was picked up a small number of times. The identical CDR3 is also encoded by other nucleotide sequences in the sample. V gene TRBV2 combines with J gene TRBJ1-5; weak D call: TRBD1 (5 bases). Germline lookup yields CDR1 SNHLY and CDR2 FYNNEI. The CDR3 contains 14 residues. V lost 4 bases to trimming and J lost 0 bases, with 7 bases between them. As DNA, the CDR3 is TGTGCCAGCAGTGGACAGAGTAGCAATCAGCCCCAGCATTTT. It specifies CASSGQSSNQPQHF.

The chain joins TRBV27 to TRBJ2-5; TRBD1 matches 8 bases. The CDR3 is made up of 15 amino acids. J gave up 2 bases and V 3 bases, and 5 bases lay outside the gene matches. Germline V gene sequence: CDR1 MNHEY, CDR2 SMNVEV (reference sequence). For the CDR3, the DNA is TGTGCCAGCAGTTTCTGGGGACAGGCTCAAGAGACCCAGTACTTC. Protein product: CASSFWGQAQETQYF.

V gene TRBV29-1 combines with J gene TRBJ2-5; D is unclear. V was pared by 7 bases and J by 1 base, with 13 bases between. The CDR3 runs 13 residues. Germline CDR1 and CDR2: SQVTM and ANQGSEA. CDR3 protein: CSATRTAQETQYF. Here the CDR3 DNA reads TGCAGCGCCACCCGGACGGCCCAAGAGACCCAGTACTTC.

The V and J genes are TRBV5-1 and TRBJ2-2, with D perhaps TRBD1 or TRBD2 (5 bases each). The CDR3 has 16 residues. Germline CDR1 and CDR2: SGHRS and YFSETQ. Trimming pared 6 bases from V and 0 bases from J, leaving 15 bases between. CDR3 in DNA: TGCGCCAGCAAAACGGGGCAGCGCTCGAACACCGGGGAGCTGTTTTTT. This gives the protein CASKTGQRSNTGELFF.

This chain connects TRBV7-2 to TRBJ2-7; 13 bases are a match to TRBD2. Per germline, CDR1 SGHTA and CDR2 FQGNSA. Trimming cost V 5 bases and J 3 bases; bases outside gene matches: 4. The CDR3 spans 15 residues. Written as DNA, the CDR3 is TGTGCCAGCAGCACCGGGACTAGCGGGATCTACGAGCAGTACTTC. This translates into CASSTGTSGIYEQYF.

V is TRBV7-6 and J is TRBJ2-6, with a possible D match to TRBD1 (5 bases). V was clipped by 4 bases and J by 1 base, with 8 bases between them. From germline, CDR1 is SGHVS and CDR2 FNYEAQ. This CDR3 contains 15 residues. The chain's CDR3 is CASSSGLSGANVLTF. In DNA, the CDR3 is TGTGCCAGCAGCTCAGGGTTATCTGGGGCCAACGTCCTGACTTTC.